A single sample gave rise to the 21 T cell receptor beta chains below, sequenced in a study of CD8 T cells in Susac syndrome. When the RNA was reverse transcribed, random hexamers were used with an input of roughly 0.45 to 1 ug. TCRdb fed the immunoSEQ multiplex PCR reads into MiXCR, producing one record per CDR3 protein. Of about 430,000 distinct CDR3 sequences detected, more than 70% appear once; the ten largest clones hold about 0.12%. What was sequenced was CD8+ T cells from PBMCs. Every receptor here comes from a human donor with multiple sclerosis.

This sequence joins TRBV6-2 or TRBV6-3 and TRBJ2-1; D call uncertain. In germline, CDR1 is MNHEY, CDR2 SVGEGT. The CDR3 has 14 amino acids. The V end lost 7 bases, the J end lost 9 bases, and 19 bases lay between the germline ends. The CDR3 reads CASTQDGTGGEQFF. The CDR3 DNA is TGTGCCAGCACCCAAGACGGTACCGGCGGTGAGCAGTTCTTC.

The chain couples TRBV20-1 to TRBJ1-1; weak D call: TRBD1 (5 bases). Trimming took off 6 bases at V and 0 bases at J, with 14 bases between the two ends. Germline V gene sequence: CDR1 DFQATT, CDR2 SNEGSKA (reference sequence). There are 14 residues in the CDR3. In DNA form, the CDR3 reads TGCAGTGCGAATAAACAGGAGATGAACACTGAAGCTTTCTTT. It is translated as CSANKQEMNTEAFF.

This clonotype has just a few counts. The rearrangement uses TRBV6-1 and TRBJ1-1, with no clear D. The V gene lost 1 base and the J gene lost 8 bases, with 14 bases spanning the gap. CDR1 is MNHNS, CDR2 SASEGT, per germline. The CDR3 has 14 residues. Here the CDR3 reads CASSEGFGLTEAFF. CDR3 DNA sequence: TGTGCCAGCAGTGAAGGGTTTGGTTTGACGGAAGCTTTCTTT.

The chain has TRBV19 and TRBJ2-1; TRBD1 aligns across 8 bases. In germline, CDR1 is LNHDA, CDR2 SQIVND (reference sequence). Trimming cost V 1 base and J 4 bases; bases outside gene matches: 3. The CDR3 totals 15 residues. The CDR3 spells CASSIVGTGYNEQFF. In DNA, the CDR3 is TGTGCCAGTAGTATAGTGGGGACAGGTTACAATGAGCAGTTCTTC.

CDR3 loop: CASSLVDSGANVLTF. The CDR3 DNA is TGTGCCAGCAGCTTAGTGGACTCTGGGGCCAACGTCCTGACTTTC. The chain employs TRBV11-2 and TRBJ2-6; no firm D call. The germline gives CDR1 SGHAT, CDR2 FQNNGV. The CDR3 consists of 15 residues. Trimming cost V 1 base and J 0 bases, with 4 bases left between them. The variable domain in full, with the rest retrieved from reference TRBV11-2 and TRBJ2-6, is EAGVAQSPRYKIIEKRQSVAFWCNPISGHATLYWYQQILGQGPKLLIQFQNNGVVDDSQLPKDRFSAERLKGVDSTLKIQPAKLEDSAVYLCASSLVDSGANVLTFGAGSRLTVL.

A note on this clonotype: The missing conserved phenylalanine or tryptophan at the end of this CDR3 makes a read error likely. The chain couples TRBV2 to TRBJ2-1; D ambiguous. The CDR3 sequence is 14 residues long. The V end was cut by 1 base, the J end by 0 bases, with 4 bases between. In germline, CDR1 is SNHLY, CDR2 FYNNEI. The CDR3 sequence is CASSEGGSYNEQFL. The CDR3 DNA follows: TGTGCCAGCAGTGAAGGGGGCTCCTACAATGAGCAGTTCCTC.

The rearrangement links TRBV4-1 to TRBJ1-1; 7 bases align to TRBD1. Germline V lookup: CDR1 MGHRA, CDR2 YSYEKL. J lost 0 bases, V lost 0 bases, and 4 bases had no gene match. The CDR3 contains 16 residues. DNA of the CDR3: TGCGCCAGCAGCCAAGAGTTCGGGACAGTGAACACTGAAGCTTTCTTT. Residues: CASSQEFGTVNTEAFF.

The chain's CDR3 is CASSYSTSHEQYF. CDR3 nucleotide sequence: TGTGCCAGCAGTTACTCGACTAGCCACGAGCAGTACTTC. The chain recombines TRBV6-5 with TRBJ2-7, with 7 bases aligning to TRBD2. The CDR3 extends over 13 amino acids. The J segment lost 5 bases and the V segment lost 0 bases, leaving 1 base of the junction unmatched. Per germline, CDR1 MNHEY and CDR2 SVGAGI.

The V and J genes are TRBV7-8 and TRBJ2-7; perhaps TRBD2 as D (6 bases). The germline V and J ends were trimmed by 5 bases and 5 bases, with 19 bases remaining between them. This CDR3 has 15 amino acids. In germline, CDR1 is SGHVS, CDR2 FQNEAQ. This CDR3 reads CASSLIWRVVNEQYF. The CDR3 DNA is TGTGCCAGCAGCCTTATTTGGAGGGTAGTCAACGAGCAGTACTTC. The whole variable domain, filled in from reference TRBV7-8 and TRBJ2-7, reads GAGVSQSPRYKVAKRGQDVALRCDPISGHVSLFWYQQALGQGPEFLTYFQNEAQLDKSGLPSDRFFAERPEGSVSTLKIQRTQQEDSAVYLCASSLIWRVVNEQYFGPGTRLTVT.

In its sample, this clonotype was seen a few times. The gene calls are TRBV12-3 or TRBV12-4 and TRBJ2-7, with D possibly being TRBD1 (6 bases). The CDR3 length is 13 residues. Trimming left V 1 base short and J 5 bases short, with 9 bases between. The DNA for the CDR3 is TGTGCCAGCAGTTTAGGGAACAGGGACGAGCAGTACTTC. Translating it yields CASSLGNRDEQYF.

The count of this clonotype is one. The rearrangement joins TRBV4-1 to TRBJ1-1, with 7 nucleotides matching TRBD1. With V trimmed by 0 bases and J by 3 bases, 4 bases remained unmatched. Germline values: CDR1 MGHRA, CDR2 YSYEKL. The CDR3 is made up of 15 amino acids. The CDR3 loop is CASSQDEGAYTEAFF. The CDR3 DNA is TGCGCCAGCAGCCAAGATGAGGGGGCATACACTGAAGCTTTCTTT.

This rearrangement joins TRBV30 to TRBJ1-5, with a possible D match to TRBD1 (5 bases). V lost 1 base and J lost 6, with 37 bases in between. The CDR3 spans 22 residues. The germline gives CDR1 GTSNPN, CDR2 SVGIG (reference sequence). The CDR3 DNA follows: TGTGCCTGGAGTGCGATTCTTAGCTTGATCGTCCAGGGTTTGGGCTCCGTTCAGCCCCAGCATTTT. Translated, it gives CAWSAILSLIVQGLGSVQPQHF.

This sequence joins TRBV27 and TRBJ1-2, with 11 nucleotides matching TRBD1. Losses at the gene ends were 0 bases for V and 4 bases for J; bases not matched to a gene: 4. The CDR3 consists of 16 residues. CDR1 is MNHEY, CDR2 SMNVEV, per germline (reference sequence). The CDR3 is CASSLSGQGASYGYTF. CDR3 DNA: TGTGCCAGCAGTTTATCTGGACAGGGGGCTAGCTATGGCTACACCTTC.

V gene TRBV7-8 combines with J gene TRBJ1-4; D is undetermined. V dropped 1 base and J dropped 8 bases, with 5 bases sitting between them. The CDR3 contains 12 residues. Germline assignment: CDR1 SGHVS and CDR2 FQNEAQ. The CDR3 bases are TGTGCCAGCAGCTTAGAGTCCGAAAAACTGTTTTTT. Encoded protein: CASSLESEKLFF.

The chain employs TRBV30 and TRBJ1-4; no reliable D call. The CDR3 runs to 16 residues. Between the trimmed V and J ends, which lost 0 bases and 0 bases, there was a span of 11 bases. CDR1 and CDR2 (germline): GTSNPN, SVGIG (reference sequence). CDR3 DNA: TGTGCCTGGAGTGTTTGGTCTTTCGCAACTAATGAAAAACTGTTTTTT. Translated: CAWSVWSFATNEKLFF.

The CDR3 coding sequence is TGTGCCAGCAGGGGACTAGCGGGAGGTTTAAATGAGCAGTTCTTC. Translated, it gives CASRGLAGGLNEQFF. V gene TRBV7-9 combines with J gene TRBJ2-1; 15 nucleotides agree with TRBD2. In germline, CDR1 is SEHNR, CDR2 FQNEAQ (reference sequence). The CDR3 consists of 15 residues. V was pared by 6 bases and J by 7 bases, with 4 bases of the junction left unmatched.

The chain couples TRBV7-9 to TRBJ2-1, with a possible D match to TRBD2 (6 bases). This CDR3 comprises 19 residues. CDR1 SEHNR and CDR2 FQNEAQ come from the germline V gene (reference sequence). Trimming took 4 bases from V and 2 from J, leaving 24 bases between them. The CDR3 DNA is TGTGCCAGCAGCTCGGCGGGGATGAAACAGGTCTTTACCTACAATGAGCAGTTCTTC. Translation gives CASSSAGMKQVFTYNEQFF.

This sequence joins TRBV20-1 and TRBJ1-2; a possible D gene is TRBD1 (5 bases). The CDR3 is 16 amino acids. Germline-derived CDR1 and CDR2 are DFQATT and SNEGSKA (reference sequence). V was cut by 3 bases and J by 7 bases, with 24 bases left in between. The chain's CDR3 is CSARDPVTALTRGYTF. In DNA, the CDR3 is TGCAGTGCTAGGGATCCCGTGACAGCTTTGACGCGTGGCTACACCTTC.

This clonotype came up a few times. V gene TRBV2 combines with J gene TRBJ2-3; 10 nucleotides line up with TRBD2. CDR1 and CDR2 from the germline V gene are SNHLY and FYNNEI. The CDR3 is made up of 17 amino acids. V was clipped by 1 base and J by 0 bases; unmatched bases: 4. The CDR3: CASSEGLAGTSTDTQYF. CDR3 in DNA: TGTGCCAGCAGTGAAGGACTAGCGGGTACTAGCACAGATACGCAGTATTTT.

V gene TRBV27 combines with J gene TRBJ2-7; possibly TRBD1 for D (5 bases). V was shortened by 5 bases and J by 1 base, with 15 bases between the two germline ends. CDR1 MNHEY and CDR2 SMNVEV come from the germline V gene (reference sequence). This CDR3 is built from 15 residues. The CDR3 bases are TGTGCCAGCAGTCTAGGGGATCCCCGGTCCTACGAGCAGTACTTC. It encodes CASSLGDPRSYEQYF.

The chain is built from TRBV7-2 and TRBJ2-2; D is uncertain. The CDR3 extends over 15 amino acids. The germline V and J ends were trimmed by 2 bases and 5 bases, with 12 bases remaining between them. CDR1 is SGHTA and CDR2 is FQGNSA in the germline V gene. The chain's CDR3 is CASSLTASETGELFF. CDR3 DNA: TGTGCCAGCAGCTTAACGGCTTCGGAAACCGGGGAGCTGTTTTTT.